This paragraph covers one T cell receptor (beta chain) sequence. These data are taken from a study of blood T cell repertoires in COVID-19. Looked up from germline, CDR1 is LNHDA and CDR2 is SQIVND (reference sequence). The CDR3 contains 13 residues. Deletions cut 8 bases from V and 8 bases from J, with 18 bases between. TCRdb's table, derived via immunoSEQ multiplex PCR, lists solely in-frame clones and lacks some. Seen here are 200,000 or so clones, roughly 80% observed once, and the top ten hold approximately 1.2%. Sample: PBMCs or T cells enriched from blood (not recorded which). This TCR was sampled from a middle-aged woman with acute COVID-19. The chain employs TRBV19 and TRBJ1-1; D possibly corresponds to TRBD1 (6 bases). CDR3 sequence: CASSGPWTVEAFF. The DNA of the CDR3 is TGTGCCAGTTCAGGGCCGTGGACAGTAGAAGCTTTCTTT.